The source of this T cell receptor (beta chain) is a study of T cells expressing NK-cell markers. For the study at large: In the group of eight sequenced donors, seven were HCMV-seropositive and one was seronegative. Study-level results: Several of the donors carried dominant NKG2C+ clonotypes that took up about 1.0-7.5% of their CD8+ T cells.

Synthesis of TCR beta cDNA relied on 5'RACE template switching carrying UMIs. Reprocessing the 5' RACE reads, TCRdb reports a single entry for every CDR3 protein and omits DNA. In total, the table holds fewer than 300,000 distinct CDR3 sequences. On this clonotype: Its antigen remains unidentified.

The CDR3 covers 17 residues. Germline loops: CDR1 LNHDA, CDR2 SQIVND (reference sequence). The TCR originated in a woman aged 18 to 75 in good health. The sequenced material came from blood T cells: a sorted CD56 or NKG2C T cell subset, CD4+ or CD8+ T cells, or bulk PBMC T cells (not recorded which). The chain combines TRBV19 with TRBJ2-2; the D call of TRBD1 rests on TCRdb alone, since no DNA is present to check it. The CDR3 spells CASSIGGTGSNTGELFF.